This entry lists 23 T cell receptor beta chains sequenced from one sample in a study of shared clonotypes between healthy human individuals. The method was immunoSEQ multiplex PCR; TCRdb's version includes in-frame clones alone and lacks a portion of them. The data hold some 2,000,000 clones, with 90% to 95% observed a single time. Sequences were obtained from naive CD4+ T cells sorted from blood. As for subset: CD45RA+ positively selected. The receptors originated from a man between 18 and 29 years old in good health.

Concerning this clone: Different DNA sequences within this sample yield the same CDR3. V usage is TRBV7-2 and J usage is TRBJ2-7; 9 nucleotides match TRBD2. Germline lookup yields CDR1 SGHTA and CDR2 FQGNSA. The CDR3 extends over 15 amino acids. Trimming took 2 bases from V and 3 from J; bases not matched to a gene: 5. CDR3 sequence (DNA): TGTGCCAGCAGCTTACAGACTAGCGGATTCTACGAGCAGTACTTC. As protein: CASSLQTSGFYEQYF.

Worth noting for this clone: The sample holds other DNA sequences that translate to the same CDR3. This sequence joins TRBV4-3 and TRBJ2-7, with D unresolved. The CDR3 consists of 13 residues. V shed 0 bases and J shed 5 bases, with 8 bases lying between them. Germline CDR1 reads LGHNA; CDR2 reads YSLEER. The CDR3 nucleotides are TGCGCCAGCAGCCAAGAAATCGCTCACGAGCAGTACTTC. This gives the protein CASSQEIAHEQYF.

The chain has TRBV18 and TRBJ2-1; TRBD2 aligns across 12 bases. This CDR3 is built from 15 residues. Germline CDR1 is KGHSH and CDR2 is LQKENI. Trimming took 5 bases from V and 6 from J; bases not matched to a gene: 5. CDR3 sequence: CASSTPGLAGNEQFF. CDR3 sequence (DNA): TGTGCCAGCTCAACTCCGGGACTAGCGGGCAATGAGCAGTTCTTC.

The chain is built from TRBV28 and TRBJ1-2; 8 nucleotides match TRBD1. The V gene end was trimmed by 4 bases and the J gene end by 5 bases; junction bases not matched to a gene: 6. Germline V CDR1 and CDR2: MDHEN, SYDVKM. This CDR3 has 14 amino acids. CDR3 DNA: TGTGCCAGCAGTTCGGGACAGGCAAAATATGGCTACACCTTC. Translating it yields CASSSGQAKYGYTF.

The rearrangement joins TRBV6-5 to TRBJ1-2, with TRBD1 identical over 8 bases. CDR1 is MNHEY and CDR2 is SVGAGI in the germline V gene. This CDR3 is built from 14 residues. J lost 2 bases, V lost 2 bases, and 1 base had no gene match. The CDR3 protein is CASSYAGGNYGYTF. For the CDR3, the DNA is TGTGCCAGCAGTTACGCAGGGGGCAACTATGGCTACACCTTC.

V and J are TRBV6-6 and TRBJ1-6; D might be TRBD1 (5 bases). Germline assignment: CDR1 MNHNY and CDR2 SVGAGI (reference sequence). CDR3 length equals 13 residues. V dropped 6 bases and J dropped 6 bases, with 9 bases sitting between them. The CDR3 loop is CASSWDLNSPLHF. In nucleotides, the CDR3 is TGTGCCAGCAGCTGGGACCTTAATTCACCCCTCCACTTT.

In its sample, this clone was seen once. CDR3 amino acids: CASSLQGVDQPQHF. The DNA of the CDR3 is TGTGCCAGCAGTCTACAGGGAGTGGATCAGCCCCAGCATTTT. This chain uses TRBV28 with TRBJ1-5; TRBD1 might be the D (6 bases). CDR3 length: 14 residues. Germline CDR1 is MDHEN and CDR2 is SYDVKM. Deletions cut 5 bases from V and 5 bases from J, with 13 bases between. The whole variable domain, filled in from reference TRBV28 and TRBJ1-5, reads DVKVTQSSRYLVKRTGEKVFLECVQDMDHENMFWYRQDPGLGLRLIYFSYDVKMKEKGDIPEGYSVSREKKERFSLILESASTNQTSMYLCASSLQGVDQPQHFGDGTRLSIL.

This chain uses TRBV28 with TRBJ2-6; tentatively, D is TRBD2 (5 bases). The CDR3 consists of 17 residues. Trimming removed 5 bases from V and 0 bases from J, with 14 bases in between. Germline V gene sequence: CDR1 MDHEN, CDR2 SYDVKM. The CDR3 spells CASSGPGSASGANVLTF. The CDR3 nucleotides read TGTGCCAGCAGTGGTCCGGGGTCGGCCTCTGGGGCCAACGTCCTGACTTTC.

This clone was counted a single time. This sample includes further DNA sequences coding for the same CDR3. The CDR3 reads CASSPPGPQNTEAFF. CDR3 sequence (DNA): TGTGCCAGCTCACCTCCCGGACCGCAAAACACTGAAGCTTTCTTT. This chain joins TRBV18 and TRBJ1-1; D is undetermined. Germline CDR1 reads KGHSH; CDR2 reads LQKENI. V shed 3 bases and J shed 2 bases, with 13 bases lying between them. CDR3 length: 15 amino acids.

CDR3 in amino acids: CASSDDRAQPQHF. DNA for the CDR3: TGTGCCAGCAGCGACGACAGGGCCCAGCCCCAGCATTTT. This chain links TRBV7-8 with TRBJ1-5, with TRBD1 identical over 7 bases. The CDR3 loop spans 13 amino acids. Germline V CDR1 and CDR2: SGHVS, FQNEAQ. The V gene end was trimmed by 5 bases and the J gene end by 7 bases; junction bases not matched to a gene: 5.

This clone was detected once. Additional DNA sequences in this sample encode the identical CDR3. As DNA, the CDR3 is TGTGCCAGCAGCTTAAGCGGCACAGATACGCAGTATTTT. Translation gives CASSLSGTDTQYF. J is TRBJ2-3 and V is TRBV7-3; D ambiguous. V was trimmed by 1 base and J by 1 base, leaving 3 bases between them. Germline V CDR1 and CDR2: SGHTA, FQGTGA. The CDR3 sequence is 13 residues long.

The gene calls are TRBV18 and TRBJ2-3; 8 positions agree with TRBD2. The CDR3 runs 15 residues. V gave up 3 bases and J gave up 5 bases; unmatched junction bases: 7. Per the germline V gene, CDR1 is KGHSH and CDR2 is LQKENI. CDR3 region: CASSPPTSGRDTQYF. The DNA of the CDR3 is TGTGCCAGCTCACCCCCTACCAGCGGGAGAGATACGCAGTATTTT.

The genes are TRBV5-5 and TRBJ2-1; D is perhaps TRBD2 (5 bases). V lost 0 bases, J lost 3 bases, and 10 bases lay in between. The germline V gene has CDR1 SGHKS and CDR2 YYEKEE (reference sequence). This CDR3 contains 15 residues. CDR3 nucleotide sequence: TGTGCCAGCAGCTTGGGGGAGTATAGCTACAATGAGCAGTTCTTC. Translated: CASSLGEYSYNEQFF.

The V call is TRBV28, the J call TRBJ1-4; possible D gene TRBD1, 5 bases. Germline CDR1 and CDR2: MDHEN and SYDVKM. V lost 3 bases and J lost 5, with 10 bases in between. The CDR3 sequence is 14 residues long. The CDR3 nucleotides are TGTGCCAGCAGTTTGAGGGCAGGGAATGAAAAACTGTTTTTT. This encodes CASSLRAGNEKLFF.

The J gene is TRBJ2-3, the V gene TRBV6-1, with 7 bases lining up with TRBD2. The CDR3 extends over 14 amino acids. The germline CDR1 and CDR2 sequences are MNHNS and SASEGT. V gave up 3 bases and J gave up 4 bases; unmatched junction bases: 4. The CDR3 bases are TGTGCCAGCAGTGAGGGGGGAGGGGCAGATACGCAGTATTTT. It encodes CASSEGGGADTQYF.

The chain has TRBV20-1 and TRBJ1-2; D not certain. The V and J ends lost 5 bases and 8 bases respectively, with 12 bases between them. Per germline, CDR1 DFQATT and CDR2 SNEGSKA (reference sequence). The CDR3 runs 11 residues. The CDR3 reads CSADLSGGYTF. In nucleotides, the CDR3 is TGCAGTGCTGACCTTTCGGGGGGCTACACCTTC.

The chain joins TRBV5-1 to TRBJ2-2, with 12 bases identical to TRBD2. V trimming: 5 bases; J trimming: 5 bases; junction bases outside the gene matches: 4. Germline-derived CDR1 and CDR2 are SGHRS and YFSETQ. This CDR3 region has 15 residues. CDR3: CASSLTSGGTGELFF. In DNA form, the CDR3 reads TGCGCCAGCAGTTTGACTAGCGGGGGAACCGGGGAGCTGTTTTTT.

As for this clone: The same CDR3 also results from other DNA sequences found in this sample. The chain joins TRBV6-1 to TRBJ1-5, with 7 bases lining up with TRBD1. The germline CDR1 and CDR2 sequences are MNHNS and SASEGT. The CDR3 totals 15 residues. J gave up 6 bases and V 1 base, and 6 bases lay outside the gene matches. The DNA for the CDR3 is TGTGCCAGCAGTGAAGGACAGGGAGGACGTCAGCCCCAGCATTTT. This translates into CASSEGQGGRQPQHF.

Note on this clone: This specimen includes other DNA sequences encoding the same CDR3. As DNA, the CDR3 is TGCGCCAGCAGCTTGACAAGCGAGACCCAGTACTTC. This gives the protein CASSLTSETQYF. This chain uses TRBV5-1 with TRBJ2-5; no reliable D call. Germline assignment: CDR1 SGHRS and CDR2 YFSETQ. The ends were cut back, 1 base at V and 5 bases at J, with 6 bases in the middle. This CDR3 comprises 12 residues.

To note about this clone: Additional DNA sequences in this sample encode the identical CDR3. The DNA of the CDR3 is TGTGCCAGCAGCTTAGCCAGCAATCAGCCCCAGCATTTT. It codes for CASSLASNQPQHF. This chain uses TRBV7-2 with TRBJ1-5, with D unclear. The CDR3 extends over 13 amino acids. The germline V gene has CDR1 SGHTA and CDR2 FQGNSA. Deletions cut 0 bases from V and 1 base from J, with 1 base between.

The gene calls are TRBV19 and TRBJ1-2; D not certain. This CDR3 comprises 13 residues. CDR1 and CDR2 from the germline V gene are LNHDA and SQIVND (reference sequence). V lost 6 bases and J lost 4, with 12 bases in between. In nucleotides, the CDR3 is TGTGCCAGTAGCCGTGATCAGTTCTATGGCTACACCTTC. Residues: CASSRDQFYGYTF.

The rearrangement joins TRBV29-1 to TRBJ2-3; D not resolved. CDR1 is SQVTM and CDR2 is ANQGSEA in the germline V gene. Trimming shortened V by 4 bases and J by 2 bases, and 4 bases separated the two germline ends. There are 11 residues in the CDR3. CDR3 DNA: TGCAGCGTTGTAGTCACAGATACGCAGTATTTT. This codes for CSVVVTDTQYF.

The gene calls are TRBV4-1 and TRBJ1-1; tentative D call: TRBD1 (5 bases). The V gene's germline CDR1 is MGHRA and CDR2 YSYEKL. CDR3 size: 13 residues. V shed 4 bases and J shed 8 bases, with 14 bases lying between them. DNA for the CDR3: TGCGCCAGCAGCCTCTCAGGGTGGTCAGAAGCTTTCTTT. Protein product: CASSLSGWSEAFF.